This T cell receptor (beta chain) appears in the sequencing data of a study of patients and donors after allogeneic stem cell transplantation. The V gene end was trimmed by 0 bases and the J gene end by 13 bases; junction bases not matched to a gene: 13. CDR3 length: 15 amino acids. Germline CDR1 and CDR2: LGHNA and YNFKEQ. A single record per CDR3 protein comes from TCRdb applying MiXCR to the RT-PCR reads. The sample lists approximately 200,000 distinct CDR3 sequences, 38% occurring once. The specimen sequenced was blood, either unsorted or a sorted T cell fraction (not recorded which). This receptor was taken from a human donor who was either an allogeneic HSCT recipient or a stem cell or donor lymphocyte infusion donor (not recorded which). It is not recorded whose cells these are; they may come from a transplant donor. V is TRBV4-2 and J is TRBJ2-7, with TRBD2 matching 9 bases. The CDR3 loop reads CASSQEAPSGGLIYF. CDR3 DNA: TGTGCCAGCAGCCAAGAGGCTCCGAGCGGGGGGCTTATTTACTTC.